The source of this T cell receptor beta chain is a study of neoadjuvant anti-PD-1 for oral cavity cancer. The wider study: Nivolumab at 3 mg/kg was mostly given biweekly, three to four doses, pre-surgery.

The study's findings and limits: Greater tumor shrinkage accompanied bigger post-treatment sizes of preexisting clones.

These oral cavity squamous cell carcinomas were HPV-negative and locally advanced. The CDR3 has 11 amino acids. Trimming took off 4 bases at V and 5 bases at J, with 5 bases between the two ends. Per germline, CDR1 SGHRS and CDR2 YFSETQ. Here immunoSEQ multiplex PCR was the method, and the copy in TCRdb shows in-frame clones only, minus some. The sample has about 7,200 clones; 60% are singletons. This clone appeared a few times. Its target is not known. This TCR derives from a person between 40 and 85 years old with oral cavity squamous cell carcinoma. Sequenced material: tumor tissue, taken before nivolumab (anti-PD-1) treatment. The chain has TRBV5-1 and TRBJ2-3, with D hard to call. CDR3 in amino acids: CASSHGDTQYF. The CDR3 DNA reads TGCGCCAGCAGCCATGGAGATACGCAGTATTTT.